Following are 23 T cell receptor beta chains from one sample sequenced in a study of blood T cell repertoires in COVID-19. Generated by immunoSEQ multiplex PCR, the TCRdb table keeps only in-frame clones and is missing some. The table shows about 67,000 clones, with about 90% occurring only once. The sample was peripheral blood. These receptors were taken from a man between 45 and 60 years old with active COVID-19.

This chain uses TRBV27 with TRBJ2-1; 12 bases fit TRBD2. The J segment lost 6 bases and the V segment lost 5 bases, leaving 5 bases of the junction unmatched. This CDR3 contains 15 residues. Germline CDR1 reads MNHEY; CDR2 reads SMNVEV (reference sequence). CDR3 loop: CASSTGTSGLNEQFF. The CDR3, as DNA: TGTGCCAGCAGTACCGGGACTAGCGGGCTCAATGAGCAGTTCTTC.

The V call is TRBV7-2, the J call TRBJ2-7, with D maybe TRBD2 (5 bases). This CDR3 is 12 amino acids long. Per the germline V gene, CDR1 is SGHTA and CDR2 is FQGNSA. Between the trimmed V and J ends, which lost 5 bases and 4 bases, there was a span of 9 bases. The DNA of the CDR3 is TGTGCCAGCAGCCCGACTACGTACGAGCAGTACTTC. Translation gives CASSPTTYEQYF. The entire variable domain, with the rest obtained from reference TRBV7-2 and TRBJ2-7, is as follows: GAGVSQSPSNKVTEKGKDVELRCDPISGHTALYWYRQSLGQGLEFLIYFQGNSAPDKSGLPSDRFSAERTGGSVSTLTIQRTQQEDSAVYLCASSPTTYEQYFGPGTRLTVT.

This chain connects TRBV9 to TRBJ1-6; D unresolved. Germline V CDR1 and CDR2: SGDLS, YYNGEE. The CDR3 contains 13 residues. V shed 3 bases and J shed 9 bases, with 10 bases lying between them. The CDR3 region is CASSAPSGSPLHF. For the CDR3, the DNA is TGTGCCAGCAGCGCCCCCTCGGGTTCACCCCTCCACTTT.

The V call is TRBV12-3 or TRBV12-4, the J call TRBJ2-3; the D gene is possibly TRBD2 (5 bases). V was pared by 5 bases and J by 9 bases, with 12 bases between. The CDR3 is 12 amino acids. CDR3 sequence: CASSPPGRTQYF. The CDR3 DNA reads TGTGCCAGCAGTCCGCCGGGGAGAACGCAGTATTTT.

V gene TRBV11-3 combines with J gene TRBJ1-2; TRBD1 is a possible D gene (5 bases). V lost 2 bases, J lost 6 bases, and 10 bases lay in between. Germline CDR1 SGHNT, CDR2 YENEEA. This CDR3 has 13 amino acids. CDR3 region: CASSLQGLDGYTF. The DNA for the CDR3 is TGTGCCAGCAGCTTACAGGGCCTCGATGGCTACACCTTC.

This rearrangement joins TRBV2 to TRBJ2-3; 11 nucleotides match TRBD2. The junction had 5 bases not matched to a gene; V was cut back by 2 bases and J by 7 bases. This CDR3 region has 15 residues. Germline V CDR1 and CDR2: SNHLY, FYNNEI. CDR3 DNA: TGTGCCAGCAGTGAAAATAGCGGGAGGGGTCATACGCAGTATTTT. Translation: CASSENSGRGHTQYF.

The V call is TRBV6-1, the J call TRBJ1-3, with D hard to call. Germline V gene data show CDR1 as MNHNS and CDR2 as SASEGT. With 1 base removed from V and 0 bases from J, the gap between germline ends came to 10 bases. The CDR3 contains 16 residues. The CDR3 sequence is CASSEGQASSGNTIYF. In nucleotides, the CDR3 is TGTGCCAGCAGTGAAGGGCAGGCCAGCTCTGGAAACACCATATATTTT.

The genes are TRBV6-5 and TRBJ2-1, with D perhaps TRBD2 (6 bases). CDR1 and CDR2 from the germline V gene are MNHEY and SVGAGI. The germline V and J ends were trimmed by 2 bases and 7 bases, with 15 bases remaining between them. CDR3 length equals 15 residues. The CDR3 DNA follows: TGTGCCAGCAGTTACCCCCGGGGGACTCATAATGAGCAGTTCTTC. This encodes CASSYPRGTHNEQFF.

Here the CDR3 reads CASSFQTGELFF. DNA of the CDR3: TGTGCCAGCAGTTTCCAAACCGGGGAGCTGTTTTTT. J is TRBJ2-2 and V is TRBV12-3 or TRBV12-4, with D uncertain. The V end lost 3 bases, the J end lost 5 bases, and 4 bases lay between the germline ends. The CDR3 is made up of 12 amino acids.

V gene TRBV5-4 combines with J gene TRBJ2-6; 9 positions match TRBD1. The germline V gene encodes CDR1 SGHNT and CDR2 YYREEE (reference sequence). This CDR3 has 19 amino acids. The J segment lost 0 bases and the V segment lost 4 bases, leaving 11 bases of the junction unmatched. CDR3 bases: TGTGCCAGCAGCCCACAGGTGGGGACAGGGAACTCTGGGGCCAACGTCCTGACTTTC. Amino acid sequence: CASSPQVGTGNSGANVLTF. Based on the CDR3 plus reference TRBV5-4 and TRBJ2-6, the full variable domain is ETGVTQSPTHLIKTRGQQVTLRCSSQSGHNTVSWYQQALGQGPQFIFQYYREEENGRGNFPPRFSGLQFPNYSSELNVNALELDDSALYLCASSPQVGTGNSGANVLTFGAGSRLTVL.

The rearrangement joins TRBV7-9 to TRBJ1-2; a weak D match, TRBD1 (5 bases). CDR3 length: 14 amino acids. Germline loops: CDR1 SEHNR, CDR2 FQNEAQ (reference sequence). V was trimmed by 7 bases and J by 6 bases, leaving 18 bases between them. CDR3 amino acids: CASTPEGVKHGYTF. The CDR3, as DNA: TGTGCCAGCACCCCCGAAGGGGTAAAGCATGGCTACACCTTC.

The table lists this clone with a few counts. The chain carries TRBV28 and TRBJ2-3, with a weak D call TRBD2 (5 bases). The length of the CDR3 is 14 residues. Germline V gene sequence: CDR1 MDHEN, CDR2 SYDVKM. Trimming took off 5 bases at V and 9 bases at J, with 18 bases between the two ends. The CDR3 nucleotides read TGTGCCAGCAGTGCCGAAACAACTAGGGTGACGCAGTATTTT. It encodes CASSAETTRVTQYF.

J is TRBJ2-3 and V is TRBV7-8; TRBD1 matches at 8 bases. Germline CDR1 and CDR2: SGHVS and FQNEAQ. The CDR3 has 15 amino acids. Trimming at V came to 2 bases and at J to 3 bases, leaving 4 bases not matched to a gene. The CDR3 sequence is CASSLQGAGTDTQYF. The CDR3 bases are TGTGCCAGCAGCTTACAGGGGGCTGGTACAGATACGCAGTATTTT.

The chain has TRBV11-3 and TRBJ1-1, with TRBD1 as a possible D gene (6 bases). The CDR3 is 11 amino acids. Per the germline V gene, CDR1 is SGHNT and CDR2 is YENEEA. With 4 bases removed from V and 11 bases from J, the gap between germline ends came to 11 bases. CDR3 loop: CASSSQGRAFF. The CDR3, as DNA: TGTGCCAGCAGCTCACAGGGTCGCGCTTTCTTT.

This chain connects TRBV27 to TRBJ1-5; D is ambiguous. The germline V gene has CDR1 MNHEY and CDR2 SMNVEV (reference sequence). The V gene lost 0 bases and the J gene lost 7 bases, with 7 bases spanning the gap. This CDR3 comprises 13 residues. The DNA for the CDR3 is TGTGCCAGCAGTTTATCCCTGAGACAGCCCCAGCATTTT. Translated, it gives CASSLSLRQPQHF.

This sequence joins TRBV30 and TRBJ1-4, with 7 bases lining up with TRBD1. This CDR3 has 18 residues. J lost 5 bases, V lost 1 base, and 16 bases had no gene match. CDR1 is GTSNPN and CDR2 is SVGIG in the germline V gene (reference sequence). CDR3 amino acids: CAWSAPLGMTGSNEKLFF. The DNA for the CDR3 is TGTGCCTGGAGTGCCCCCCTGGGAATGACAGGGTCGAATGAAAAACTGTTTTTT.

The table lists this clone with a count of one. The rearrangement uses TRBV7-2 and TRBJ2-2; 7 bases match TRBD2. Germline CDR1 is SGHTA and CDR2 is FQGNSA. V was pared by 2 bases and J by 2 bases, with 5 bases of the junction left unmatched. The CDR3 covers 16 residues. For the CDR3, the DNA is TGTGCCAGCAGCTTAAGGCTAGCGGTTAACACCGGGGAGCTGTTTTTT. It encodes CASSLRLAVNTGELFF.

The rearrangement links TRBV25-1 to TRBJ1-2; D gene ambiguous. CDR1 is MGHDK and CDR2 is SYGVNS in the germline V gene. V lost 6 bases, J lost 3 bases, and 11 bases lay in between. The length of the CDR3 is 13 residues. CDR3 nucleotide sequence: TGTGCCAGCAGCCGGGATTCTTACTATGGCTACACCTTC. It encodes CASSRDSYYGYTF.

A few counts support this clone. The rearrangement links TRBV4-2 to TRBJ1-4; 8 positions match TRBD1. The CDR3 runs to 16 residues. Germline-derived CDR1 and CDR2 are LGHNA and YNFKEQ. After removal of 2 bases from V and 8 bases from J, the junction contained 10 bases not matched to a gene. The CDR3 spells CASSQPDRGTLEKLFF. The CDR3 DNA follows: TGTGCCAGCAGCCAACCCGACAGGGGAACTTTGGAAAAACTGTTTTTT.

The J gene is TRBJ2-1, the V gene TRBV25-1; 10 bases fit TRBD1. The CDR3 consists of 15 residues. J was trimmed by 7 bases and V by 0 bases; bases with no gene match: 3. Germline V gene sequence: CDR1 MGHDK, CDR2 SYGVNS. The CDR3 loop reads CASSEYGTGDNEQFF. The CDR3 DNA is TGTGCCAGCAGTGAATACGGGACAGGGGATAATGAGCAGTTCTTC.

This chain links TRBV20-1 with TRBJ2-7, with 9 bases lining up with TRBD2. The CDR3 is 15 amino acids. V dropped 3 bases and J dropped 6; count of bases not matched to a gene: 12. Germline V gene lookup returns CDR1 DFQATT and CDR2 SNEGSKA (reference sequence). The CDR3 sequence is CSASYGGRAVGEQYF. CDR3 sequence (DNA): TGCAGTGCTAGTTACGGCGGGAGGGCCGTCGGCGAGCAGTACTTC.

The CDR3 DNA reads TGTGCCAGCAGCTACGCACAGGGGGCCGGAGATACGCAGTATTTT. This codes for CASSYAQGAGDTQYF. The chain recombines TRBV7-9 with TRBJ2-3, with 9 bases lining up with TRBD1. Germline values: CDR1 SEHNR, CDR2 FQNEAQ (reference sequence). The CDR3 extends over 15 amino acids. The V and J ends lost 4 bases and 5 bases, in that order; junction bases with no gene match: 7.

This rearrangement joins TRBV9 to TRBJ2-1; 10 positions match TRBD2. CDR1 SGDLS and CDR2 YYNGEE come from the germline V gene. The CDR3 is 17 amino acids. V was pared by 0 bases and J by 3 bases, with 6 bases of the junction left unmatched. The CDR3 protein is CASSVVTSGTLYNEQFF. The CDR3 bases are TGTGCCAGCAGCGTAGTAACTAGCGGGACCCTCTACAATGAGCAGTTCTTC.